Given below is one T cell receptor (beta chain) in context. Clones were read by immunoSEQ multiplex PCR, and TCRdb kept only the in-frame ones, dropping some. The sample lists around 380,000 clones, about 90% occurring once. Cohorts were determined from participant-reported clinical history. This specimen belongs to a study of blood T cell repertoires in COVID-19. Background on the study: Acute and convalescent COVID-19 specimens originated in the United States, Italy and Spain.

Germline loops: CDR1 LNHDA, CDR2 SQIVND (reference sequence). The CDR3 sequence is 15 residues long. V lost 5 bases, J lost 4 bases, and 15 bases lay in between. The clonotype was recovered from a man aged 25-45 years who had recovered from COVID-19. Sequenced input: PBMCs or T cells enriched from blood (not recorded which). The chain carries TRBV19 and TRBJ1-5, with a weak D call TRBD1 (6 bases). The DNA for the CDR3 is TGTGCCAGTAGTTCCGACCCTACAGGGAATCAGCCCCAGCATTTT. This translates into CASSSDPTGNQPQHF.